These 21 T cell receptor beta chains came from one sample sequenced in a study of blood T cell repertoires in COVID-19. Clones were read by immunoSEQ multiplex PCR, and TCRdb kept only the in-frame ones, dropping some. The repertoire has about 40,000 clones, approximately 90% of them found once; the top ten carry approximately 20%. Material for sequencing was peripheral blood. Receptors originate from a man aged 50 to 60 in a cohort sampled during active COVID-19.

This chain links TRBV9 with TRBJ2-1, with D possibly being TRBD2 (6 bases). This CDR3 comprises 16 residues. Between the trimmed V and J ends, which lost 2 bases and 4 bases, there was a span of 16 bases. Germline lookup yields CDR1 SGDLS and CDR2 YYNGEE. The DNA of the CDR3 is TGTGCCAGCAGCGTCGATTCTGGGGGGTTTTACAATGAGCAGTTCTTC. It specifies CASSVDSGGFYNEQFF.

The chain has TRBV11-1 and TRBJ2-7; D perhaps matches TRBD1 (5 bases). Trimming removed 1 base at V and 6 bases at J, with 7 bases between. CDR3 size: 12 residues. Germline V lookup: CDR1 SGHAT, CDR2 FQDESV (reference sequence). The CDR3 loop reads CASSLEGPEQYF. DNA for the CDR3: TGTGCCAGCAGCTTAGAGGGGCCCGAGCAGTACTTC.

CDR3 in amino acids: CASSPTGQQETQYF. CDR3 nucleotide sequence: TGTGCCAGCAGCCCCACGGGACAACAAGAGACCCAGTACTTC. The rearrangement joins TRBV11-3 to TRBJ2-5; tentatively, D is TRBD1 (6 bases). Trimming removed 5 bases from V and 2 bases from J, with 12 bases in between. The CDR3 length is 14 residues. Per germline, CDR1 SGHNT and CDR2 YENEEA.

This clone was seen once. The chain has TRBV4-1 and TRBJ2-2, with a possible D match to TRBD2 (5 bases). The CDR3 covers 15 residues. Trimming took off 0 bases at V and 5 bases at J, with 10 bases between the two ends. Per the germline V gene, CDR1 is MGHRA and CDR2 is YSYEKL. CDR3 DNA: TGCGCCAGCAGCCAAGACAGGAGGATAACCGGGGAGCTGTTTTTT. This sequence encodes CASSQDRRITGELFF.

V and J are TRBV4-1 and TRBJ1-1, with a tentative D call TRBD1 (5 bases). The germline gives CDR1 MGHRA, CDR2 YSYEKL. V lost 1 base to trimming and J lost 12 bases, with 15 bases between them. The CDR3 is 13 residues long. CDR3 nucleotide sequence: TGCGCCAGCAGCCAAGTTTTGGGGGGTAAGTCTTTCTTT. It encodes CASSQVLGGKSFF.

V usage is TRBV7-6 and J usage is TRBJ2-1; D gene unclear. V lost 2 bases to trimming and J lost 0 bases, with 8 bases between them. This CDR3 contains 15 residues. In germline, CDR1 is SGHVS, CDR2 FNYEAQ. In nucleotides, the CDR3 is TGTGCCAGCAGCTTACCACCGAGCTCCTACAATGAGCAGTTCTTC. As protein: CASSLPPSSYNEQFF.

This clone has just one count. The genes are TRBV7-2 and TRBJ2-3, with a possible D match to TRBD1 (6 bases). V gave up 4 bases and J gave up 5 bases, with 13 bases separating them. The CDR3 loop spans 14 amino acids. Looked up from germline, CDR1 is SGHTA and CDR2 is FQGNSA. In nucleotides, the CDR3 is TGTGCCAGCAGCTCGTTCGTAGGGGGAGATACGCAGTATTTT. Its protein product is CASSSFVGGDTQYF.

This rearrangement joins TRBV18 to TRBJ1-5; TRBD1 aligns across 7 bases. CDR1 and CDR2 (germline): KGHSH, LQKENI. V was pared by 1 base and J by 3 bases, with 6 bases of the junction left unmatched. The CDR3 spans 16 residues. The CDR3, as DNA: TGTGCCAGCTCACCACTTACAGGGGTCGACAATCAGCCCCAGCATTTT. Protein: CASSPLTGVDNQPQHF. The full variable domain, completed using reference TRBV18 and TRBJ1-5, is NAGVMQNPRHLVRRRGQEARLRCSPMKGHSHVYWYRQLPEEGLKFMVYLQKENIIDESGMPKERFSAEFPKEGPSILRIQQVVRGDSAAYFCASSPLTGVDNQPQHFGDGTRLSIL.

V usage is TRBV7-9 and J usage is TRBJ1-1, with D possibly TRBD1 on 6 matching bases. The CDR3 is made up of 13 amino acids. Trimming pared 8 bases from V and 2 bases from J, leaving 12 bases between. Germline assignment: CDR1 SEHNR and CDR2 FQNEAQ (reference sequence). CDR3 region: CASLQDRNTEAFF. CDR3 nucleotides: TGTGCCAGCCTCCAGGACAGAAACACTGAAGCTTTCTTT.

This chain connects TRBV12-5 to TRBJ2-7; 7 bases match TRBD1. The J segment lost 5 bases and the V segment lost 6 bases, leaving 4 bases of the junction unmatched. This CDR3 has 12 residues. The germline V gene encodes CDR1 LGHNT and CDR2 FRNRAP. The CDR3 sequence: CASGPTGDEQYF. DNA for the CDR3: TGTGCTAGTGGACCCACAGGGGACGAGCAGTACTTC.

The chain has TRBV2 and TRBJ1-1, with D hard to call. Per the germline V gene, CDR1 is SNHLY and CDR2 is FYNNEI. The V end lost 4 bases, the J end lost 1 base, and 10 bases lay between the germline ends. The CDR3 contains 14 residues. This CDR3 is CASSAVAGNTEAFF. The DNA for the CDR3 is TGTGCCAGCAGTGCGGTTGCGGGGAACACTGAAGCTTTCTTT.

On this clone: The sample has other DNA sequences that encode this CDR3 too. DNA of the CDR3: TGTGCCAGCAGCCCCGGGGGGGGACTATACAATGAGCAGTTCTTC. It encodes CASSPGGGLYNEQFF. The rearrangement joins TRBV9 to TRBJ2-1; 8 bases map to TRBD2. Per germline, CDR1 SGDLS and CDR2 YYNGEE. This CDR3 comprises 15 residues. Unmatched junction bases numbered 7, after V lost 4 bases and J lost 4 bases.

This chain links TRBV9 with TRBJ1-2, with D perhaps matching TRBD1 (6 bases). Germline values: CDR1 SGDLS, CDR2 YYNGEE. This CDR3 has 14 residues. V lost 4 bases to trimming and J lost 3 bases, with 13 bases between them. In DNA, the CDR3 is TGTGCCAGCAGCAGTTCGGGGGGCGACTATGGCTACACCTTC. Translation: CASSSSGGDYGYTF.

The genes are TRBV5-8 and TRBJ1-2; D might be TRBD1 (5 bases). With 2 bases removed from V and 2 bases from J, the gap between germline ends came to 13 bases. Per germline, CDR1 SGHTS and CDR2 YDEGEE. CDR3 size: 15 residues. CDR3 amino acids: CASSFRNRRNYGYTF. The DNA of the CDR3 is TGTGCCAGCAGCTTCAGGAACAGGCGGAACTATGGCTACACCTTC.

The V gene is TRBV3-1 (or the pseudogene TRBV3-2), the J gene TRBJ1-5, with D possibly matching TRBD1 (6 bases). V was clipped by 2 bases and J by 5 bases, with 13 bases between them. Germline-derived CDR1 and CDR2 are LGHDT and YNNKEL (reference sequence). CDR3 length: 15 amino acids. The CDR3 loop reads CASSQWPQGHQPQHF. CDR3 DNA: TGTGCCAGCAGCCAATGGCCACAGGGCCATCAGCCCCAGCATTTT.

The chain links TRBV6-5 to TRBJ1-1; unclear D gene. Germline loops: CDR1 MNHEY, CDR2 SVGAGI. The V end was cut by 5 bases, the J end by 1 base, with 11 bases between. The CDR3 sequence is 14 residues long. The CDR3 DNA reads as TGTGCCAGCAGTAGATTTAGACAGAACACTGAAGCTTTCTTT. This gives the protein CASSRFRQNTEAFF.

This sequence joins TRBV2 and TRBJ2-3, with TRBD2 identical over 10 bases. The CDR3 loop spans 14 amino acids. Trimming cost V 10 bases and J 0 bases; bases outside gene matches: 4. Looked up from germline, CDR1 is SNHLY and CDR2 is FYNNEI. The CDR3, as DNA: TGTGCCATCCAGCGGGGGGGAAGCACAGATACGCAGTATTTT. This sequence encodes CAIQRGGSTDTQYF.

The CDR3 nucleotides are TGTGCCACCAGTGATTTAGGGGGACCCGCGACCGGGGAGCTGTTTTTT. Residues: CATSDLGGPATGELFF. The rearrangement uses TRBV24-1 and TRBJ2-2; D perhaps matches TRBD1 (6 bases). Trimming cost V 1 base and J 5 bases, with 13 bases left between them. The CDR3 has 16 residues. CDR1 is KGHDR, CDR2 SFDVKD, per germline.

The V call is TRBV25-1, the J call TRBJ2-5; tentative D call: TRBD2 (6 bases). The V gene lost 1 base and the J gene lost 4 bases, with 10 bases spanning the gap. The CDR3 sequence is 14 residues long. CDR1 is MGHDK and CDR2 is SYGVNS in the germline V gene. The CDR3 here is CASSEWGSGETQYF. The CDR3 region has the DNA TGTGCCAGCAGTGAATGGGGTAGCGGAGAGACCCAGTACTTC.

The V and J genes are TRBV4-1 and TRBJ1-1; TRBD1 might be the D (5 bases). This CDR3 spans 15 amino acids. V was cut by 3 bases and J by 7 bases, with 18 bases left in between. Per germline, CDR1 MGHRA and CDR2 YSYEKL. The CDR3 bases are TGCGCCAGCAGCCAGGGGCGACAGAATGAATATGAAGCTTTCTTT. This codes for CASSQGRQNEYEAFF.

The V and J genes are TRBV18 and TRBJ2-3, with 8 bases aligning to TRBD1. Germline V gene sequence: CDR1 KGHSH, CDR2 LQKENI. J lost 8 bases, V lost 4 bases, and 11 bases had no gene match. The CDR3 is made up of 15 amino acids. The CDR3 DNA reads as TGTGCCAGCTCACGTAGGACGCAGGGGGCTGGTACGCAGTATTTT. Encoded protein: CASSRRTQGAGTQYF.